This T cell receptor (beta chain) was captured in a study of blood T cell repertoires in COVID-19. TCRdb's copy holds only in-frame clones and misses some; the assay was immunoSEQ multiplex PCR. The sample shows about 370,000 clones, roughly 90% of them seen only once. The CDR3 consists of 17 residues. V was cut by 5 bases and J by 5 bases, with 24 bases left in between. Germline V gene data show CDR1 as SGHVS and CDR2 as FNYEAQ. Source material: peripheral blood. The J gene is TRBJ1-2, the V gene TRBV7-6; the D gene is possibly TRBD1 (6 bases). The TCR was taken from a woman aged 25 to 39 with COVID-19, enrolled during active disease. The CDR3 loop is CASSPSFGQGRIYGYTF. The CDR3 nucleotides read TGTGCCAGCAGCCCGTCCTTCGGGCAGGGGCGTATATATGGCTACACCTTC.